A few counts support the clone carrying this T cell receptor beta chain. Antigen unknown. The sample belongs to a study of T-cell reconstitution after alpha-beta-depleted transplantation in children. The study, taken as a whole, reports: Some patients owed their high day-60 TCRbeta diversity to surviving recipient T cells and thymic progenitors. Several hundred expanded graft clones reportedly supplied alpha-beta T cells about two months after transplant.

Unique molecular identifiers tagged the TCRbeta library. TCRdb itself ran the PCR reads through MiXCR, one entry per CDR3 protein. The sample has about 980,000 distinct CDR3 sequences; 25% to 30% are singletons. The sample consisted of PBMCs, mostly from graft donor cells, taken 360 days after TCRalphabeta/CD19-depleted stem cell transplant. The origin of this receptor is a boy under two years old who had a stem cell transplant for SCID, so the T cells may come from the graft donor.

The CDR3, as DNA: TGTGCCACCAGCAGAACAGGGGCGTCTAATGAAAAACTGTTTTTT. Translated, it gives CATSRTGASNEKLFF. The chain employs TRBV15 and TRBJ1-4; 7 bases match TRBD1. V lost 2 bases, J lost 3 bases, and 3 bases stayed unmatched. Germline V CDR1 and CDR2: LNHNV, YYDKDF (reference sequence). The length of the CDR3 is 15 residues.